Below are 32 T cell receptor beta chains sequenced from a single sample in a study of shared clonotypes between healthy human individuals. The data were produced by immunoSEQ multiplex PCR, yet TCRdb's version contains in-frame clones alone and is incomplete. The sample comprises about 960,000 clones, around 80% of which are singletons, and roughly 1.5% rests with the top ten. The sample was memory CD4+ T cells sorted from blood. Subset described: CD45RA-negative fraction. The source is a man aged 18 to 29 in good health.

The rearrangement uses TRBV12-5 and TRBJ1-2, with TRBD1 identical over 7 bases. J gave up 1 base and V 1 base, and 3 bases lay outside the gene matches. Germline CDR1 and CDR2: LGHNT and FRNRAP. CDR3 size: 15 residues. The CDR3 nucleotides are TGTGCTAGTGGTTTGGACAGGGGCCTTAACTATGGCTACACCTTC. Translated: CASGLDRGLNYGYTF.

The V call is TRBV19, the J call TRBJ1-5; the D is unclear. The CDR3 runs to 14 residues. Germline CDR1 reads LNHDA; CDR2 reads SQIVND (reference sequence). Trimming stripped 6 bases from V and 1 base from J, with 10 bases between. The CDR3 nucleotides read TGTGCCAGTAGCCCCATGTGGAGCAATCAGCCCCAGCATTTT. Residues: CASSPMWSNQPQHF.

The genes are TRBV5-1 and TRBJ2-5; tentatively, D is TRBD2 (6 bases). Germline assignment: CDR1 SGHRS and CDR2 YFSETQ. This CDR3 is built from 14 residues. The germline V and J ends were trimmed by 4 bases and 2 bases, with 12 bases remaining between them. CDR3 sequence reads: CASSPGGQQETQYF. The CDR3 DNA reads TGCGCCAGCAGCCCTGGAGGGCAACAAGAGACCCAGTACTTC.

The chain carries TRBV6-5 and TRBJ1-4; D is perhaps TRBD1 (6 bases). Germline CDR1 reads MNHEY; CDR2 reads SVGAGI. This CDR3 region has 16 residues. V lost 0 bases and J 6 bases, leaving 14 bases between the germline ends. This chain's CDR3 is CASSYSHLGGHEKLFF. CDR3 nucleotides: TGTGCCAGCAGTTACTCGCATTTGGGGGGGCATGAAAAACTGTTTTTT.

The gene calls are TRBV5-6 and TRBJ2-3, with 11 bases matching TRBD1. V was pared by 4 bases and J by 4 bases, with 8 bases of the junction left unmatched. Per germline, CDR1 SGHDT and CDR2 YYEEEE. The CDR3 is made up of 16 amino acids. CDR3 in amino acids: CASSGRTGGSADTQYF. The CDR3 nucleotides are TGTGCCAGCAGCGGGCGGACAGGGGGCTCAGCAGATACGCAGTATTTT.

The rearrangement uses TRBV30 and TRBJ2-3, with unresolved D. The CDR3 length is 15 residues. Germline CDR1 GTSNPN, CDR2 SVGIG (reference sequence). Trimming pared 1 base from V and 0 bases from J, leaving 11 bases between. The DNA of the CDR3 is TGTGCCTGGAGTGGACTCTTGGCTAGCACAGATACGCAGTATTTT. Protein: CAWSGLLASTDTQYF. The full variable domain, with the rest looked up from reference TRBV30 and TRBJ2-3, is SQTIHQWPATLVQPVGSPLSLECTVEGTSNPNLYWYRQAAGRGLQLLFYSVGIGQISSEVPQNLSASRPQDRQFILSSKKLLLSDSGFYLCAWSGLLASTDTQYFGPGTRLTVL.

The chain couples TRBV29-1 to TRBJ1-1, with TRBD1 identical over 8 bases. Germline CDR1 is SQVTM and CDR2 is ANQGSEA. The CDR3 runs 13 residues. CDR3 DNA sequence: TGCACCTCGGCCCCCCAGGGGGCCACTGAAGCTTTCTTT. Residues: CTSAPQGATEAFF.

The chain couples TRBV30 to TRBJ2-2, with TRBD1 identical over 8 bases. Germline assignment: CDR1 GTSNPN and CDR2 SVGIG (reference sequence). V shed 2 bases, J shed 4 bases, and the junction held 6 bases outside the gene matches. This CDR3 has 15 residues. CDR3 in amino acids: CAWSSGQVITGELFF. The CDR3 nucleotides read TGTGCCTGGAGTTCGGGACAGGTCATCACCGGGGAGCTGTTTTTT.

V gene TRBV7-6 combines with J gene TRBJ2-1; 8 bases align to TRBD2. CDR1 is SGHVS and CDR2 is FNYEAQ in the germline V gene. The V segment lost 3 bases and the J segment 8 bases; nucleotides outside the gene matches: 15. CDR3 length: 17 amino acids. The CDR3 DNA reads TGTGCCAGCAGCTTCCGGAGCGGGAGTGCGACGTTACATGAGCAGTTCTTC. It translates to CASSFRSGSATLHEQFF.

The chain carries TRBV29-1 and TRBJ2-2; D call uncertain. Germline CDR1 reads SQVTM; CDR2 reads ANQGSEA. There are 11 residues in the CDR3. Trimming left V 8 bases short and J 5 bases short, with 9 bases between. The chain's CDR3 is CSFLRTGELFF. As DNA, the CDR3 is TGCAGCTTCCTTAGAACCGGGGAGCTGTTTTTT.

The chain recombines TRBV20-1 with TRBJ2-3; D not certain. Per the germline V gene, CDR1 is DFQATT and CDR2 is SNEGSKA (reference sequence). The CDR3 covers 11 residues. The V end lost 7 bases, the J end lost 4 bases, and 9 bases lay between the germline ends. The CDR3 is CSDQRPDTQYF. The CDR3 DNA reads TGCAGTGATCAGCGACCAGATACGCAGTATTTT.

This clone was found a few times. The rearrangement uses TRBV30 and TRBJ1-1, with D possibly being TRBD1 (6 bases). Per germline, CDR1 GTSNPN and CDR2 SVGIG (reference sequence). The V gene lost 3 bases and the J gene lost 4 bases, with 12 bases spanning the gap. The CDR3 length is 13 residues. The CDR3 DNA sequence: TGTGCCTGGAGGGCACAGGGATCCACTGAAGCTTTCTTT. This sequence encodes CAWRAQGSTEAFF. The full variable domain, its missing parts supplied by reference TRBV30 and TRBJ1-1, is SQTIHQWPATLVQPVGSPLSLECTVEGTSNPNLYWYRQAAGRGLQLLFYSVGIGQISSEVPQNLSASRPQDRQFILSSKKLLLSDSGFYLCAWRAQGSTEAFFGQGTRLTVV.

The genes are TRBV14 and TRBJ1-6; D unclear. The V gene's germline CDR1 is SGHDN and CDR2 FVKESK. This CDR3 spans 14 amino acids. V lost 2 bases and J 7 bases, leaving 9 bases between the germline ends. CDR3 loop: CASSQRVKNSPLHF. The CDR3 DNA sequence: TGTGCCAGCAGCCAAAGGGTGAAGAATTCACCCCTCCACTTT.

The rearrangement uses TRBV10-1 and TRBJ2-1; a weak D match, TRBD2 (6 bases). Deletions cut 5 bases from V and 4 bases from J, with 12 bases between. Germline V CDR1 and CDR2: WNHNN, SYGVQD (reference sequence). The CDR3 covers 14 residues. Here the CDR3 DNA reads TGCGCCAGCAGTTCGGGGACTCGATACAATGAGCAGTTCTTC. It yields the protein CASSSGTRYNEQFF.

This clone has only one observation. The chain joins TRBV29-1 to TRBJ2-1; perhaps TRBD1 as D (5 bases). V shed 7 bases and J shed 1 base, with 20 bases lying between them. Germline values: CDR1 SQVTM, CDR2 ANQGSEA. This CDR3 is built from 16 residues. In nucleotides, the CDR3 is TGCAGCGCACGAATAGGGGTCCTAGGTTCCTACAATGAGCAGTTCTTC. Its translation is CSARIGVLGSYNEQFF.

This clone has more than one count but fewer than ten. The genes are TRBV11-2 and TRBJ2-5; TRBD2 is a possible D gene (6 bases). V was trimmed by 7 bases and J by 4 bases, leaving 22 bases between them. This CDR3 is built from 16 residues. CDR1 is SGHAT, CDR2 FQNNGV, per germline. CDR3 sequence: CASTLLGGLGSETQYF. The CDR3 nucleotides read TGTGCCAGCACCCTACTCGGGGGACTGGGGTCAGAGACCCAGTACTTC.

This clone was seen just once. A much larger clone is a single base away; this may be a read error. V usage is TRBV27 and J usage is TRBJ2-1; no firm D call. Germline V gene lookup returns CDR1 MNHEY and CDR2 SMNVEV (reference sequence). The CDR3 consists of 11 residues. Trimming removed 3 bases at V and 3 bases at J, with 0 bases between. This chain's CDR3 is CASSFYNEQFF. The CDR3 bases are TGTGCCAGCAGTTTCTACAATGAGCAGTTCTTC.

V and J are TRBV19 and TRBJ2-2; 7 bases align to TRBD1. Germline CDR1 LNHDA, CDR2 SQIVND (reference sequence). V was pared by 6 bases and J by 5 bases, with 6 bases of the junction left unmatched. This CDR3 spans 14 amino acids. DNA of the CDR3: TGTGCCAGTAGGAACAGGGGTGGGACCGGGGAGCTGTTTTTT. It specifies CASRNRGGTGELFF.

The chain has TRBV18 and TRBJ1-1, with a possible D match to TRBD1 (6 bases). Germline CDR1 and CDR2: KGHSH and LQKENI. V lost 3 bases, J lost 7 bases, and 9 bases lay in between. This CDR3 has 12 amino acids. This CDR3 reads CASSPIQGEAFF. The CDR3 DNA is TGTGCCAGCTCACCGATACAGGGTGAAGCTTTCTTT.

The rearrangement links TRBV27 to TRBJ2-1; D remains ambiguous. The length of the CDR3 is 13 residues. Germline V gene data show CDR1 as MNHEY and CDR2 as SMNVEV (reference sequence). Trimming left V 5 bases short and J 10 bases short, with 15 bases between. CDR3: CASSPSVPPEQFF. The CDR3 DNA sequence: TGTGCCAGCAGTCCATCGGTCCCCCCCGAGCAGTTCTTC.

The CDR3 bases are TGTGCCAGCAGCTCGACAGGGATCACCGGGGAGCTGTTTTTT. Its translation: CASSSTGITGELFF. The chain is built from TRBV7-2 and TRBJ2-2; 7 bases align to TRBD1. Germline CDR1 reads SGHTA; CDR2 reads FQGNSA. V dropped 4 bases and J dropped 4; count of bases not matched to a gene: 3. The CDR3 consists of 14 residues.

The chain couples TRBV7-9 to TRBJ2-7; the D gene is possibly TRBD1 (5 bases). Germline assignment: CDR1 SEHNR and CDR2 FQNEAQ (reference sequence). V dropped 1 base and J dropped 2 bases, with 9 bases sitting between them. This CDR3 has 14 residues. The CDR3, as DNA: TGTGCCAGCAGCTTAGTCGGCAGGGCCTACGAGCAGTACTTC. Its protein is CASSLVGRAYEQYF.

V and J are TRBV5-1 and TRBJ1-3; 7 nucleotides agree with TRBD1. The CDR3 consists of 17 residues. Trimming removed 3 bases from V and 2 bases from J; junction bases left unmatched: 11. The germline CDR1 and CDR2 sequences are SGHRS and YFSETQ. This chain's CDR3 is CASSWGATGLAGNTIYF. CDR3 DNA: TGCGCCAGCAGCTGGGGCGCGACAGGGTTGGCTGGAAACACCATATATTTT.

This chain connects TRBV18 to TRBJ2-7; a weak D match, TRBD2 (5 bases). This CDR3 is built from 13 residues. CDR1 is KGHSH, CDR2 LQKENI, per germline. The ends were cut back, 4 bases at V and 7 bases at J, with 14 bases in the middle. The CDR3 protein is CASSRGQQGEQYF. In DNA, the CDR3 is TGTGCCAGCTCACGAGGGCAGCAAGGGGAGCAGTACTTC.

On this clone: Given a much more abundant clone one base away, this may be a read error. The chain couples TRBV7-9 to TRBJ1-6; 7 positions match TRBD1. The CDR3 is 14 amino acids. Germline V gene data show CDR1 as SEHNR and CDR2 as FQNEAQ (reference sequence). Trimming cost V 3 bases and J 10 bases; bases outside gene matches: 6. As DNA, the CDR3 is TGTGCCAGCAGCTTGGGGACAGAGATCTCACCCCTCCACTTT. Its protein is CASSLGTEISPLHF.

As for this clone: The same CDR3 arises from other DNA sequences in this sample as well. The chain couples TRBV18 to TRBJ2-5; TRBD2 matches 7 bases. Germline CDR1 reads KGHSH; CDR2 reads LQKENI. After removal of 3 bases from V and 1 base from J, the junction contained 5 bases not matched to a gene. The length of the CDR3 is 15 residues. The CDR3 bases are TGTGCCAGCTCACCCCGTCCGGGGGGCCAAGAGACCCAGTACTTC. Its protein product is CASSPRPGGQETQYF.

The chain combines TRBV10-1 with TRBJ2-7; D remains unclear. The germline V gene has CDR1 WNHNN and CDR2 SYGVQD (reference sequence). V dropped 0 bases and J dropped 6 bases, with 9 bases sitting between them. There are 13 residues in the CDR3. As DNA, the CDR3 is TGCGCCAGCAGTGAGTCTGTCTACGGCGAGCAGTACTTC. It codes for CASSESVYGEQYF.

The V call is TRBV9, the J call TRBJ2-7, with TRBD2 as a possible D gene (5 bases). This CDR3 comprises 13 residues. Germline V gene lookup returns CDR1 SGDLS and CDR2 YYNGEE. V was shortened by 4 bases and J by 3 bases, with 11 bases between the two germline ends. CDR3 DNA sequence: TGTGCCAGCAGCTTTGCTGAGGGCTACGAGCAGTACTTC. This encodes CASSFAEGYEQYF.

The J gene is TRBJ1-2, the V gene TRBV5-6; unclear D gene. This CDR3 is built from 12 residues. Looked up from germline, CDR1 is SGHDT and CDR2 is YYEEEE. V gave up 2 bases and J gave up 11 bases, with 13 bases separating them. The CDR3 loop is CASSFERSGYTF. DNA of the CDR3: TGTGCCAGCAGCTTTGAAAGAAGTGGGTACACCTTC.

The chain joins TRBV6-5 to TRBJ1-2; 8 bases align to TRBD1. V gave up 2 bases and J gave up 6 bases; unmatched junction bases: 8. The CDR3 contains 15 residues. Germline V CDR1 and CDR2: MNHEY, SVGAGI. CDR3 nucleotides: TGTGCCAGCAGTTACCGGACAGGGCGTGACGATGGCTACACCTTC. This translates into CASSYRTGRDDGYTF.

In nucleotides, the CDR3 is TGTGCCAGCAGCTTAAGGGAAACCTACGAGCAGTACTTC. Translating gives CASSLRETYEQYF. V gene TRBV7-2 combines with J gene TRBJ2-7; D call uncertain. Between the trimmed V and J ends, which lost 2 bases and 2 bases, there was a span of 7 bases. The CDR3 covers 13 residues. Germline-derived CDR1 and CDR2 are SGHTA and FQGNSA.

This clone was counted between two and nine times. The V and J genes are TRBV19 and TRBJ2-7; D call uncertain. V was cut by 7 bases and J by 6 bases, with 10 bases left in between. Germline V lookup: CDR1 LNHDA, CDR2 SQIVND (reference sequence). This CDR3 has 11 amino acids. CDR3: CASKLYGEQYF. As DNA, the CDR3 is TGTGCCAGTAAGTTATATGGCGAGCAGTACTTC.